Sequencing of this T cell receptor (beta chain) was carried out in a study of vaccination and CD4 T cells after COVID-19. This clonotype was recorded a few times. The antigen is undetermined. Documented treatment: roughly ten-day PBMC culture with coronavirus spike peptide pools or control peptides (ViraFEST assay). ViraFEST enlarged antigen-specific T cell populations with peptide pools and afterwards sequenced TCRs. The study sequenced cultured CD4+ T cell DNA using the Oncomine TCR Beta short-read assay. Each CDR3 protein is one row after TCRdb ran MiXCR on the PCR reads. The sample holds around 12,000 distinct CDR3 sequences, about 32% seen once. The source of this sequence is a human donor who received a COVID-19 vaccine. The sample consisted of CD4+ T cells from blood, cultured in vitro, taken before SARS-CoV-2 vaccination.

In DNA form, the CDR3 reads TGTGCCAGCAGCTTAGGAGGGGTCCTTAGCGGGGAAGAGACCCAGTACTTC. Translated, it gives CASSLGGVLSGEETQYF. The chain links TRBV7-2 to TRBJ2-5; TRBD2 aligns across 8 bases. This CDR3 contains 17 residues. The J segment lost 3 bases and the V segment lost 1 base, leaving 10 bases of the junction unmatched. CDR1 and CDR2 (germline): SGHTA, FQGNSA.